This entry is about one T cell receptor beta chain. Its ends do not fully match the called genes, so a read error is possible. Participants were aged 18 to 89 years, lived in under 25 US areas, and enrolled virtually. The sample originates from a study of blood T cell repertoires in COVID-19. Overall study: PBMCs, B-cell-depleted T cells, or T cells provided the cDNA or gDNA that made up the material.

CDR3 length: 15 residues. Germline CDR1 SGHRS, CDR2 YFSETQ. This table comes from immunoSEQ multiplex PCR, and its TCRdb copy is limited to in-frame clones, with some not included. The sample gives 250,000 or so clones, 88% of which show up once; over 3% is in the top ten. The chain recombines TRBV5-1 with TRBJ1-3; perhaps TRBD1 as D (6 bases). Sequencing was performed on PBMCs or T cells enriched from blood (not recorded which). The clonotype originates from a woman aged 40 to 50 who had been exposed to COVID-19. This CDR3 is CASSLWGLRGNTIYF. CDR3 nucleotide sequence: TGTGCCAGCAGCTTGTGGGGGCTGAGAGGAAACACCATATATTTT.